This T cell receptor beta chain was observed in a study of blood T cell repertoires in COVID-19 (dated by TCRdb to between 2020 and 2021). About the full investigation: Samples covering the acute and convalescent phases of COVID-19 were provided by collaborators in the United States, Italy and Spain. The repertoires were released in a freely available public database intended as a resource for research on the immune response to SARS-CoV-2. Sample metadata almost always included a de-identified subject ID, COVID-19 status, age in years and sex. Deeply sampled blood TCRbeta repertoires from subjects exposed to, actively infected with, or recovered from COVID-19 were included in the dataset. Samples came from the ongoing ImmuneRACE study (first 160 participants) plus 1,254 subjects from 6 global collaborators. The material from the prospective study consisted of cDNA or gDNA derived from T cells, B-cell-depleted T cells, or PBMCs. Where available, HLA class I and class II types were obtained from metadata supplied by the sample provider rather than from assay-based typing.

Collaborating institutions collected whole blood in K2EDTA tubes following their own protocols. Collaborator samples were shipped for TCRbeta analysis as frozen whole blood, isolated PBMCs, or DNA extracted from either sample type. Overall study results and their limits: The amount of clinical and demographic metadata varied by source and participant and was provided uncurated.

TCRbeta CDR3 regions were amplified from genomic DNA using the immunoSEQ Assay, a bias-controlled multiplex PCR. The authors' pipeline ran thus. The number of nucleated cells in each sample was estimated by amplification of reference gene primers within the assay. Sequence reads were collapsed and filtered to measure the absolute abundance of every unique TCRbeta CDR3 rearrangement. Productive Simpson clonality was computed per sample as the square root of Simpson's diversity index over productive rearrangements. The table was pulled from immuneACCESS by TCRdb, which kept in-frame rearrangements only. Such tables lose some clones; where checked, under half of the loss comes from unresolved V genes, and the rest has no known cause. V, J and clone size were drawn from that table, and D and trimming were deduced from the DNA. The sample table contains approximately 400,000 clones; only one count was recorded for more than 75% of them. The top ten clonotypes cover 0.85% to 1.2% of the sample.

This clone has only a few counts. Its antigen is currently not known. The sample holds no much larger clone one base away, and base qualities are not on file. V and J are trimmed by 6 bases and 7 bases, and the gene matches miss 5 bases of the junction. The germline V gene provides CDR1 KGHSH and CDR2 LQKENI. From the cysteine through the phenylalanine, the CDR3 covers 15 amino acids. The read is trimmed to its CDR3 DNA, 45 bases read in frame from base 1. The receptor comes from a human donor with acute or convalescent COVID-19. The donor label of this sample is uncertain. Sequenced input: peripheral blood. The chain links TRBV18 with TRBJ2-3, with 15 bases matching TRBD2. The nucleotide sequence reads TGTGCCAGCTCGCGGACTAGCGGGGGGGCATATACGCAGTATTTT. This codes for CASSRTSGGAYTQYF.